This T cell receptor beta chain originates from a study of beta chain features in type 1 diabetes (dated by TCRdb to the late 2010s). Looking at the study overall: Patients and healthy donors did not differ in mean age, gender distribution, total cell number or subset yield. A total of 100 million to 110 million sorted cells were examined across all samples, and a strong correlation was observed between cell number per subset and RNA yield. Naive and central memory subsets were obtained from all 30 or so donors, but regulatory and stem cell-like memory subsets were isolated from only 8 patients and about 8 healthy donors. The study compared the TCRB repertoires of sorted circulating CD4+ T cell subsets in recently diagnosed type 1 diabetes patients with those in matched healthy donors.

The entire isolated RNA was reverse transcribed using the High Capacity cDNA Reverse Transcription Kit, and thus expressed TCRB transcripts were sequenced. Deep immunoSEQ sequencing was applied to naive, central memory and regulatory T cell samples, giving an average of about 3.8 million total reads per sample. After sorted cells were lysed in RLT buffer, RNA was extracted with DNase-treated RNeasy Micro or Mini kits, with the choice depending on cell number. To prevent cross-contamination, every cell subset was processed on its own, while patient and healthy donor samples were processed together. Using the immunoSEQ multiplex PCR, TCRB sequences were amplified from cDNA into 87-bp fragments spanning the CDR3 region. The amplicons were sequenced using the Illumina HiSeq platform. The study's own analysis went as follows. PCR bias was computationally corrected using synthetic template baselines, reads within Hamming distance 2 were collapsed, and singletons that could not be merged were discarded. Reads were aligned to IMGT to assign V, D and J genes, CDR3 length, and insertions or deletions at six rearrangement sites. Within each subset, clonotype counts were normalized to sorted cell number, and only after that were true diversity and Gini coefficients computed with the tcR R package. Repertoire sharing was quantified using the overlap coefficient calculated on TCRB nucleotide sequences. Out-of-frame TCRB sequences from naive cells were analyzed as a proxy for the pre-selection repertoire. Sourced from immuneACCESS, this table was stored by TCRdb with only in-frame sequences that have V and J called. A share of the clones is absent; for the studies checked, an unresolved V gene accounts for under half, and the remainder has no known explanation. That table is the source of V, J and clone size, and D and trimming were worked out from the DNA. This sample has 400,000 to 500,000 clones in its table, and more than 11% of those were observed once. Clones ranked in the top ten supply 0.035% to 0.045% of the sample.

Each donor gave one peripheral blood draw, averaging approximately 110 mL, which was collected into heparinised tubes. Using a panel that included CD45RO, CCR7, CD25, CD127, CD95 and CD27, naive, central memory, regulatory and stem cell-like memory CD4+ T cells were sorted on a BD FACSAria II. All sorted populations exceeded 95% purity. PBMCs were separated immediately by Lymphoprep density gradient centrifugation and were stained directly, without being cultured. To minimize batch effects, samples were stained and sorted in pairs, one healthy donor with one patient per experiment. On this clone: Its binding antigen is unknown. The input lacks base qualities; no much larger clone sits a single base away.

What the research found in general, with its limitations: PCR may preferentially amplify shorter templates, but because patient and control samples were amplified and corrected together, any resulting skew would affect both groups equally. Naive, central memory and regulatory TCRB repertoires appeared to be more similar among patients than among healthy donors. Sequencing cDNA rather than genomic DNA could over-represent highly expressing activated cells, although activation and CD3 levels did not differ between groups. A moderate but significant shortening of TCRB CDR3 length was observed in type 1 diabetes patients in all four CD4+ subsets. Because small numbers of individuals were included in the HLA sub-analyses, any influence of HLA type on TCRB rearrangement was left unresolved. Patients with type 1 diabetes made fewer insertions and deleted more nucleotides at VDJ recombination sites, implying thymic rearrangement abnormalities.

The source material was naive CD4+ T cells from blood. The sample's cell subset or site label, in plain terms: true naive CD4+ T cells. The source is a man aged 25 to 45 in good health.

This receptor has the CDR3 CASSQDLLAGPNYGYTF. The nucleotide sequence is TGCGCCAGCAGCCAAGATCTGTTGGCAGGGCCGAACTATGGCTACACCTTC. In this chain, TRBV4-1 is recombined with TRBJ1-2; a tentative D match to TRBD1 spans 5 bases. From a lookup of the germline V gene, CDR1 and CDR2 are MGHRA and YSYEKL. At the junction V is shortened by 0 bases and J by 2 bases, with 16 bases in between. The CDR3 sequence holds 17 residues, the cysteine and phenylalanine included. Of all the DNA, just the CDR3 is kept, 51 bases in frame from base 1.